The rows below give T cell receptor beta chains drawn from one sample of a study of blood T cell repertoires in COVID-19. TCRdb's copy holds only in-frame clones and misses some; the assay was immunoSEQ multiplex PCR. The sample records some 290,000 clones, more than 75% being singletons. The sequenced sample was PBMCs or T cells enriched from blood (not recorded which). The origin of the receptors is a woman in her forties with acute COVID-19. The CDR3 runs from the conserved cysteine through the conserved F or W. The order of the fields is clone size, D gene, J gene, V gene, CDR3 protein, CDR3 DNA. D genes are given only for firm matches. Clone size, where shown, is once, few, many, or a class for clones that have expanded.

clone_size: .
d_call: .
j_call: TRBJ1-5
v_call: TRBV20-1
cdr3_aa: CSASFDRRNQPQHF
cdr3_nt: TGCAGTGCTAGTTTTGACAGACGCAATCAGCCCCAGCATTTT

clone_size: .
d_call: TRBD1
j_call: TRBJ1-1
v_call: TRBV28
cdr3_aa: CASNSPGQGAREAFF
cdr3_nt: TGTGCCAGCAACTCTCCGGGACAGGGGGCTAGGGAAGCTTTCTTT

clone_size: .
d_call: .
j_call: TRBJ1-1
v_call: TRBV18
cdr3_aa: CASSPGQGMAEAFF
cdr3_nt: TGTGCCAGCTCACCGGGGCAGGGGATGGCTGAAGCTTTCTTT

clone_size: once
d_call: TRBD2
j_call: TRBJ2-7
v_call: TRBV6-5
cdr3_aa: CASSPGTSGSYEQYF
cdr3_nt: TGTGCCAGCAGCCCCGGGACTAGCGGCTCCTACGAGCAGTACTTC

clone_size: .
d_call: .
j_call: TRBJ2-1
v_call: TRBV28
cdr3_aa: CASSLRRGAAGEQFF
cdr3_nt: TGTGCCAGCAGTTTAAGGCGGGGCGCAGCAGGGGAGCAGTTCTTC

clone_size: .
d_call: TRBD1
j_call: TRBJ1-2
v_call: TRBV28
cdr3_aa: CASSRLGGYNYGYTF
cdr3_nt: TGTGCCAGCAGTCGTTTAGGGGGCTACAACTATGGCTACACCTTC

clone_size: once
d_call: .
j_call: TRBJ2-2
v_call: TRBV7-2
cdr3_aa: CASSRRDFANTGELFF
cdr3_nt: TGTGCCAGCAGCCGCCGAGACTTTGCGAACACCGGGGAGCTGTTTTTT

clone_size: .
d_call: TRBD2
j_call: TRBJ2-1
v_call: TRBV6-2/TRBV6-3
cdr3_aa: CASSTPGRAAYNEQFF
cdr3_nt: TGTGCCAGCAGTACCCCGGGGAGGGCCGCCTACAATGAGCAGTTCTTC

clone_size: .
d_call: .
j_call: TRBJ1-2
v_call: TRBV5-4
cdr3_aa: CASSFGERTANYGYTF
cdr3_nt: TGTGCCAGCAGCTTTGGAGAACGGACAGCTAACTATGGCTACACCTTC

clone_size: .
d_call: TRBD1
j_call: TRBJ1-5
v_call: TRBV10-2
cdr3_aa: CASSESRQGSQPQHF
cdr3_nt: TGCGCCAGCAGTGAGTCGAGACAGGGGAGTCAGCCCCAGCATTTT

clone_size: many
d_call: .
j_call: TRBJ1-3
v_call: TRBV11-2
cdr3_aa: CASSSSRGGRTGNTIYF
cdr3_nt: TGTGCCAGCAGCTCCAGCCGGGGGGGACGAACTGGAAACACCATATATTTT

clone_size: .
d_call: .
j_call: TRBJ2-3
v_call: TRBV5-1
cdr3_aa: CASSPAGDTDTQYF
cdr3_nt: TGCGCCAGCAGCCCTGCAGGGGACACAGATACGCAGTATTTT

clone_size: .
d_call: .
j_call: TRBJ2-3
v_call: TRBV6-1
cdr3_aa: CASSEGHASTDTQYF
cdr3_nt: TGTGCCAGCAGTGAAGGGCACGCTAGCACAGATACGCAGTATTTT

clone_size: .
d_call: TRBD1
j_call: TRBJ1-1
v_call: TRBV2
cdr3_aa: CASDRGTEAFF
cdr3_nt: TGTGCCAGCGACAGGGGAACTGAAGCTTTCTTT

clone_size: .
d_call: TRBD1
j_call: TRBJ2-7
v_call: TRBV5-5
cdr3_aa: CASSRTGTYEQYF
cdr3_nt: TGTGCCAGCAGCCGGACAGGAACCTACGAGCAGTACTTC

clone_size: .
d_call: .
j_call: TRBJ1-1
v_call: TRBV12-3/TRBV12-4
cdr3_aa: CASSLGENTEAFF
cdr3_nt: TGTGCCAGCAGTTTGGGAGAGAACACTGAAGCTTTCTTT